These 18 T cell receptor beta chains originate from one sample sequenced in a study of T-cell memory formation after mild COVID-19. TCRdb redid the calling of the 5' RACE reads with MiXCR, one entry per CDR3 protein. The table lists roughly 48,000 distinct CDR3 sequences, roughly 27% of them singletons, with about 45% in the top ten. The sequencing sample was made of PBMCs or a T cell subset sorted from them (not recorded which). These TCRs come from a young man who had mild COVID-19 (a few samples of this study predate the infection). Cell type and time point are not known.

The chain carries TRBV24-1 and TRBJ2-2; D unclear. Trimming removed 5 bases from V and 6 bases from J, with 15 bases in between. The length of the CDR3 is 15 residues. The germline gives CDR1 KGHDR, CDR2 SFDVKD. CDR3 protein: CATSATVGFSGELFF. The CDR3 DNA is TGTGCCACCAGTGCCACAGTAGGGTTTTCCGGGGAGCTGTTTTTT.

A few counts support this clonotype. The chain joins TRBV4-2 to TRBJ1-2; D might be TRBD1 (5 bases). The CDR3 runs to 16 residues. V shed 0 bases and J shed 2 bases, with 13 bases lying between them. Germline loops: CDR1 LGHNA, CDR2 YNFKEQ. Written as DNA, the CDR3 is TGTGCCAGCAGCCAAGACGCTAGCAGGGTGAACTATGGCTACACCTTC. Amino acid sequence: CASSQDASRVNYGYTF.

The chain couples TRBV7-3 to TRBJ2-3; 8 bases align to TRBD2. Germline lookup yields CDR1 SGHTA and CDR2 FQGTGA. Trimming removed 1 base from V and 5 bases from J; junction bases left unmatched: 11. The CDR3 totals 17 residues. The CDR3 coding sequence is TGTGCCAGCAGCTTAAGTTACGGGAGCGGGGGCAGAGATACGCAGTATTTT. This gives the protein CASSLSYGSGGRDTQYF. The full variable domain, rest sourced from reference TRBV7-3 and TRBJ2-3, is GAGVSQTPSNKVTEKGKYVELRCDPISGHTALYWYRQSLGQGPEFLIYFQGTGAADDSGLPNDRFFAVRPEGSVSTLKIQRTERGDSAVYLCASSLSYGSGGRDTQYFGPGTRLTVL.

This chain joins TRBV29-1 and TRBJ2-7; TRBD1 is a possible D gene (6 bases). Looked up from germline, CDR1 is SQVTM and CDR2 is ANQGSEA. The CDR3 covers 13 residues. V lost 3 bases, J lost 0 bases, and 9 bases lay in between. CDR3 amino acids: CSVEDRVSYEQYF. DNA for the CDR3: TGCAGCGTTGAGGACAGAGTCTCCTACGAGCAGTACTTC.

The chain recombines TRBV20-1 with TRBJ1-5, with D perhaps matching TRBD1 (6 bases). CDR3 length equals 15 residues. Between the trimmed V and J ends, which lost 2 bases and 2 bases, there was a span of 13 bases. Germline V gives CDR1 DFQATT, CDR2 SNEGSKA (reference sequence). DNA for the CDR3: TGCAGTGCTAGACACAGGGAGGTGGGCAATCAGCCCCAGCATTTT. This encodes CSARHREVGNQPQHF.

This clonotype occurred a few times. The V call is TRBV19, the J call TRBJ2-7; 13 positions match TRBD2. The CDR3 has 16 amino acids. The V and J ends lost 6 bases and 3 bases, in that order; junction bases with no gene match: 8. Germline CDR1 is LNHDA and CDR2 is SQIVND (reference sequence). Written as DNA, the CDR3 is TGTGCCAGTAGCGAGACTAGCGGGGGGCCTGTCTACGAGCAGTACTTC. Protein: CASSETSGGPVYEQYF.

The chain is built from TRBV4-3 and TRBJ2-3; 13 positions agree with TRBD2. V was clipped by 3 bases and J by 4 bases; unmatched bases: 1. The CDR3 totals 15 residues. Per the germline V gene, CDR1 is LGHNA and CDR2 is YSLEER. The CDR3 sequence: CASSQGLAGPDTQYF. The CDR3 DNA reads TGCGCCAGCAGCCAGGGACTAGCGGGGCCAGATACGCAGTATTTT.

This chain joins TRBV20-1 and TRBJ2-5; the D gene could be TRBD1 or TRBD2 (6 bases each). The length of the CDR3 is 15 residues. V lost 0 bases to trimming and J lost 3 bases, with 14 bases between them. Germline lookup yields CDR1 DFQATT and CDR2 SNEGSKA (reference sequence). The CDR3 DNA follows: TGCAGTGCTAGAGACGGGGGCAGGGGCGAAGAGACCCAGTACTTC. Translating it yields CSARDGGRGEETQYF.

Ten or more counts support this clonotype. The rearrangement uses TRBV20-1 and TRBJ2-1; D possibly uses TRBD1 or TRBD2 (5 bases each). Per the germline V gene, CDR1 is DFQATT and CDR2 is SNEGSKA (reference sequence). The CDR3 spans 15 residues. V was trimmed by 0 bases and J by 2 bases, leaving 11 bases between them. CDR3 DNA sequence: TGCAGTGCTAGAGATGGACGGGGACCCTACAATGAGCAGTTCTTC. Translation gives CSARDGRGPYNEQFF.

V and J are TRBV20-1 and TRBJ2-7; D unresolved. The CDR3 is 14 residues long. V lost 3 bases and J lost 1, with 13 bases in between. Germline loops: CDR1 DFQATT, CDR2 SNEGSKA (reference sequence). CDR3 coding DNA: TGCAGTGCTAGGGCACAGCACCAGTCCTACGAGCAGTACTTC. Protein: CSARAQHQSYEQYF.

The rearrangement uses TRBV7-9 and TRBJ1-5; TRBD1 might be the D (6 bases). Trimming shortened V by 5 bases and J by 4 bases, and 12 bases separated the two germline ends. CDR1 is SEHNR and CDR2 is FQNEAQ in the germline V gene (reference sequence). This CDR3 is built from 14 residues. The CDR3 loop reads CASSPKGVNQPQHF. The CDR3 DNA follows: TGTGCCAGCAGCCCGAAGGGGGTTAATCAGCCCCAGCATTTT.

V gene TRBV4-3 combines with J gene TRBJ2-7, with D perhaps TRBD1 or TRBD2 (5 bases each). This CDR3 is built from 15 residues. The V end lost 3 bases, the J end lost 2 bases, and 14 bases lay between the germline ends. The V gene's germline CDR1 is LGHNA and CDR2 YSLEER. The CDR3 loop is CASSQIRDLTYEQYV. The CDR3 DNA reads as TGCGCCAGCAGCCAGATTCGGGACCTGACCTACGAGCAGTACGTC.

This chain uses TRBV7-9 with TRBJ2-7; D is possibly TRBD1 (5 bases). The CDR3 sequence is 13 residues long. Germline assignment: CDR1 SEHNR and CDR2 FQNEAQ (reference sequence). Trimming cost V 2 bases and J 6 bases, with 11 bases left between them. The CDR3 protein is CASSLSFRAEQYF. DNA of the CDR3: TGTGCCAGCAGCTTATCCTTCAGGGCCGAGCAGTACTTC.

The table lists this clonotype with a few counts. The chain is built from TRBV15 and TRBJ2-2, with 10 nucleotides matching TRBD2. CDR3 length: 20 amino acids. From germline, CDR1 is LNHNV and CDR2 YYDKDF (reference sequence). V was pared by 3 bases and J by 0 bases, with 13 bases of the junction left unmatched. CDR3 region: CATSSPIAGGVIANTGELFF. The CDR3 nucleotides are TGTGCCACCAGCAGTCCCATAGCGGGGGGCGTTATCGCGAACACCGGGGAGCTGTTTTTT.

This chain joins TRBV12-5 and TRBJ2-1; 7 nucleotides agree with TRBD2. V gave up 7 bases and J gave up 8 bases; unmatched junction bases: 8. This CDR3 has 13 amino acids. In germline, CDR1 is LGHNT, CDR2 FRNRAP. The CDR3 DNA is TGTGCTAGTGCCCTGGGGGGGAGCCATGAGCAGTTCTTC. This gives the protein CASALGGSHEQFF.

This chain joins TRBV6-5 and TRBJ1-6; TRBD1 matches at 7 bases. This CDR3 is built from 16 residues. Trimming removed 6 bases from V and 7 bases from J; junction bases left unmatched: 12. Germline V lookup: CDR1 MNHEY, CDR2 SVGAGI. In DNA form, the CDR3 reads TGTGCCAGCAGCCAATCGACAGGGTTCCTAAATTCACCCCTCCACTTT. Protein: CASSQSTGFLNSPLHF.

This clonotype was found a few times. The genes are TRBV4-1 and TRBJ1-6, with D possibly TRBD1 on 5 matching bases. Per germline, CDR1 MGHRA and CDR2 YSYEKL. V lost 2 bases and J lost 8, with 10 bases in between. The CDR3 loop spans 14 amino acids. The CDR3: CASSQLTADSPLHF. The CDR3 nucleotides are TGCGCCAGCAGCCAATTGACAGCGGATTCACCCCTCCACTTT.

The chain has TRBV29-1 and TRBJ1-6, with no clear D. This CDR3 is 14 amino acids long. Trimming pared 7 bases from V and 0 bases from J, leaving 10 bases between. Germline V gene sequence: CDR1 SQVTM, CDR2 ANQGSEA. This CDR3 is CSAQEGSYNSPLHF. As DNA, the CDR3 is TGCAGCGCGCAGGAGGGCTCCTATAATTCACCCCTCCACTTT. Complete variable domain (other parts from reference TRBV29-1 and TRBJ1-6): SAVISQKPSRDICQRGTSLTIQCQVDSQVTMMFWYRQQPGQSLTLIATANQGSEATYESGFVIDKFPISRPNLTFSTLTVSNMSPEDSSIYLCSAQEGSYNSPLHFGNGTRLTVT.